The count of the clone carrying this T cell receptor (beta chain) is one. The antigen remains undetermined. Time point: pretreatment peripheral blood. This sample is part of a study of PD-L1 blockade in urothelial cancer. The overall study: Samples of blood were analyzed 3 weeks (second dose) and 6 weeks after treatment start.

V shed 4 bases and J 8 bases; nucleotides not matched to a gene: 4. The CDR3 consists of 12 residues. The V gene's germline CDR1 is SGHAT and CDR2 FQNNGV. A spike-in of synthetic TCR analog templates was added to each PCR. Assay used: immunoSEQ multiplex PCR; TCRdb lists only in-frame clones, some missing. The data contain around 71,000 clones, 85% of them singletons. Findings and caveats of the study: Enhanced expansion of tumor-associated blood clones at 3 weeks characterized durable-benefit patients.

The genes are TRBV11-2 and TRBJ1-2; 7 positions agree with TRBD1. The sequence was collected from a middle-aged man with urothelial cancer. The sequenced sample was PBMCs, obtained around atezolizumab (anti-PD-L1) treatment. The CDR3 nucleotides read TGTGCCAGCAGCTCCCACAGGGGAGGCTACACCTTC. This translates into CASSSHRGGYTF.